The rows below give T cell receptor beta chains drawn from one sample of a study of cytomegalovirus exposure and HLA in healthy donors. Clones were read by immunoSEQ multiplex PCR, and TCRdb kept only the in-frame ones, dropping some. Found here are some 180,000 clones, 70% to 85% of them singletons; the top ten hold 3.5% to 5%. Sequencing was done on a sample of PBMCs. All receptors derive from a woman aged 25-40 years in good health and CMV-seropositive. CDR3s include the opening cysteine and the closing phenylalanine or tryptophan. A D gene is named only where the DNA matches it firmly. Clone sizes are given selectively: once, few, many, or a class where the clone is expanded.

j_call clone_size cdr3_length v_call d_call cdr3_nt cdr3_aa
TRBJ2-3 - 14 TRBV7-6 - TGTGCCAGCAGCTCTTCGAGCCGTACAGATACGCAGTATTTT CASSSSSRTDTQYF
TRBJ2-7 few 15 TRBV11-3 TRBD2 TGTGCCAGCAGCTCTGGACTAGCGGACTCCTACGAGCAGTACTTC CASSSGLADSYEQYF
TRBJ2-7 - 14 TRBV9 TRBD1 TGTGCCAGCAGCGTAGGACAGGGGACCTACGAGCAGTACTTC CASSVGQGTYEQYF
TRBJ2-7 - 16 TRBV30 TRBD2 TGTGCCTGTGAGTCGTATACGGCTAGCGGGAGCTACGAGCAGTACTTC CACESYTASGSYEQYF
TRBJ1-5 - 15 TRBV18 - TGTGCCAGCTCTCCCCAGGGGTCAGCTGATCAGCCCCAGCATTTT CASSPQGSADQPQHF
TRBJ1-2 - 14 TRBV6-6 - TGTGCCAGCAGGTTCAGGGGCAGAAACTATGGCTACACCTTC CASRFRGRNYGYTF
TRBJ2-2 - 16 TRBV5-6 TRBD1 TGTGCCAGCAGCTTTACAGGGGGCACGAACACCGGGGAGCTGTTTTTT CASSFTGGTNTGELFF
TRBJ1-5 - 14 TRBV6-6 TRBD1 TGTGCCAGCACCTACGGACAGGACAATCAGCCCCAGCATTTT CASTYGQDNQPQHF
TRBJ2-5 - 14 TRBV7-2 - TGTGCCAGCAGTCTGCTGGGGCAGAAAGAGACCCAGTACTTC CASSLLGQKETQYF
TRBJ1-2 - 16 TRBV9 TRBD1 TGTGCCAGCAGCGACCATCGGACAGGAGACTTCTATGGCTACACCTTC CASSDHRTGDFYGYTF
TRBJ1-2 - 18 TRBV4-3 - TGCGCCAGCAGCCAAGATATTGTTGGGGGGTTTTCGAACTATGGCTACACCTTC CASSQDIVGGFSNYGYTF
TRBJ2-5 - 15 TRBV7-9 - TGTGCCAGCAGCCCCCTCGGAGGGGTCCAAGAGACCCAGTACTTC CASSPLGGVQETQYF
TRBJ1-6 - 14 TRBV13 - TGTGCCAGCAGCTTGTCAGGGGATGGTTCACCCCTCCACTTT CASSLSGDGSPLHF
TRBJ1-5 - 15 TRBV5-4 - TGTGCCAGCAGCTTGGGCGGATCAAGCAATCAGCCCCAGCATTTT CASSLGGSSNQPQHF
TRBJ1-2 - 14 TRBV6-5 TRBD1 TGTGCCAGCAGGGAGAGGGACAGTCTCTATGGCTACACCTTC CASRERDSLYGYTF
TRBJ2-2 - 16 TRBV5-6 - TGTGCCAGCAGCTGGGCGACACAGGGGAACACCGGGGAGCTGTTTTTT CASSWATQGNTGELFF
TRBJ2-3 - 16 TRBV9 TRBD2 TGTGCCAGCAGCGTAGGGGAGCGGGGGGGCCAAGGTACGCAGTATTTT CASSVGERGGQGTQYF
TRBJ2-7 - 15 TRBV7-6 - TGTGCCAGCAGCCCCGGGGGATACAGCTCCTACGAGCAGTACTTC CASSPGGYSSYEQYF
TRBJ1-2 - 12 TRBV7-9 - TGTGCCAGCAGCTCTCTCCGTAGAGGCTACACCTTC CASSSLRRGYTF
TRBJ2-3 - 13 TRBV27 - TGTGCCAGCAGTCTCTATAACACAGATACGCAGTATTTT CASSLYNTDTQYF
TRBJ2-1 few 15 TRBV7-6 - TGTGCCAGCAGCTTATCGGGGTTCTCCTACAATGAGCAGTTCTTC CASSLSGFSYNEQFF
TRBJ2-4 - 16 TRBV5-1 TRBD1 TGCGCCAGCAGCATATCCGGGACAGGTGCCAAAAACATTCAGTACTTC CASSISGTGAKNIQYF
TRBJ2-2 - 15 TRBV19 TRBD1 TGTGCCAGTAGTCTTACAGGGGGTGGAACCGGGGAGCTGTTTTTT CASSLTGGGTGELFF
TRBJ1-1 - 11 TRBV20-1 - TGCAGTGCTAGTAGTCGTGGGGAGGCTTTCTTT CSASSRGEAFF
TRBJ1-1 - 14 TRBV7-8 - TGTGCCAGCAGCTTACGGAGGACGAACACTGAAGCTTTCTTT CASSLRRTNTEAFF
TRBJ1-2 - 11 TRBV20-1 TRBD1 TGCAGTGCCCAGGGGGCAAGTGGCTACACCTTC CSAQGASGYTF
TRBJ1-1 once 14 TRBV4-2 - TGTGCCAGCAGCCAAGTCCCCGGGAGCACTGAAGCTTTCTTT CASSQVPGSTEAFF
TRBJ1-2 - 15 TRBV18 - TGTGCCAGCTCACCCCGAGAGGGCAGCGACTCGGGCTACACCTTC CASSPREGSDSGYTF
TRBJ2-3 few 12 TRBV11-2 - TGTGCCAGCAGCTTCGGTTCAGATACGCAGTATTTT CASSFGSDTQYF
TRBJ2-7 - 14 TRBV7-8 - TGTGCCAGCAGCAGTTGGGACACCTCCTACGAGCAGTACTTC CASSSWDTSYEQYF
TRBJ2-3 - 15 TRBV5-1 - TGCGCCAGCAGGGAAGGGGCGCAGAGCACAGATACGCAGTATTTT CASREGAQSTDTQYF
TRBJ2-5 - 15 TRBV7-6 - TGTGCCAGCAGCCCCATGGACGTCCAGGGGGAGACCCAGTACTTC CASSPMDVQGETQYF
TRBJ2-5 - 15 TRBV25-1 - TGTGCCAGCAGTGGCCGGTGGGGGCAGGGAGAGACCCAGTACTTC CASSGRWGQGETQYF
TRBJ2-1 - 15 TRBV5-4 TRBD1 TGTGCCAGCAGATCCGGGACAGTTTCCTACAATGAGCAGTTCTTC CASRSGTVSYNEQFF
TRBJ2-7 once 13 TRBV7-2 - TGTGCCAGCAGCTTAGTGCAGGGGCACGAGCAGTACTTC CASSLVQGHEQYF
TRBJ2-1 - 16 TRBV7-9 TRBD2 TGTGCCAGCAGCCCGGTTGAGGGCGGGAGTAACAATGAGCAGTTCTTC CASSPVEGGSNNEQFF
TRBJ1-3 - 14 TRBV6-1 - TGTGCCGGCAGTTCGAGAGGAGGGTTCGACACCATATATTTT CAGSSRGGFDTIYF
TRBJ1-1 few 15 TRBV5-4 TRBD1 TGTGCCAGCAGCGCCGGGACAGGGCGGGACACTGAAGCTTTCTTT CASSAGTGRDTEAFF
TRBJ1-2 - 15 TRBV6-6 TRBD1 TGTGCCAGCAGTTACTCAGTGGGGACAGGGGATGGCTACACCTTC CASSYSVGTGDGYTF
TRBJ1-1 few 14 TRBV5-3 - TGTGCCAGAAGCTTCCCCGTTGGGGGGACTGAAGCTTTCTTT CARSFPVGGTEAFF
TRBJ1-1 - 13 TRBV4-2 - TGTGCCAGCAGCCACATAGGACAAAATGAAGCTTTCTTT CASSHIGQNEAFF
TRBJ2-2 once 14 TRBV7-7 TRBD1 TGTGCCAGCAGTTTTGTCCAGGGGGACGGGGAGCTGTTTTTT CASSFVQGDGELFF
TRBJ1-1 - 15 TRBV4-3 - TGCGCCAGCAGACGAAGTGCGGGGAAGGGCACTGAAGCTTTCTTT CASRRSAGKGTEAFF
TRBJ2-7 - 14 TRBV6-1 - TGTGCCAGCAGTTTCGACGGGGGTACCTACGAGCAGTACTTC CASSFDGGTYEQYF
TRBJ1-2 - 17 TRBV5-1 - TGCGCCAGCAGAGCTCCCGGGCAGGGAGGATCCGACTATGGCTACACCTTC CASRAPGQGGSDYGYTF
TRBJ2-2 few 14 TRBV7-7 TRBD1 TGTGCCAGCAGCCGGGACAGACTCACCGGGGAGCTGTTTTTT CASSRDRLTGELFF
TRBJ2-3 - 16 TRBV11-2 TRBD2 TGTGCCAGCAGCTTAGAAAGCGGGGGGCGTCGAGATACGCAGTATTTT CASSLESGGRRDTQYF